This T cell receptor beta chain was sequenced during a study of CD8 T cells in Susac syndrome. 0.5 to 1 ug RNA was reverse transcribed with random hexamers. TCRdb fed the immunoSEQ multiplex PCR reads into MiXCR, producing one record per CDR3 protein. The table includes 150,000 to 200,000 distinct CDR3 sequences, 80% to 95% detected once. Isolation of CD8+ and CD4+ T cells was performed negatively, whereas enrichment of TEMRA cells was done by FACS. This TCR was sampled from a human donor in good health. What was sequenced was CD4+ T cells from PBMCs.

The CDR3 spells CATSDGGVNMQGAFF. In nucleotides, the CDR3 is TGTGCCACCAGTGATGGTGGGGTCAACATGCAAGGAGCTTTCTTT. This rearrangement joins TRBV24-1 to TRBJ1-1, with no clear D. Trimming removed 3 bases at V and 10 bases at J, with 20 bases between. There are 15 residues in the CDR3. Germline loops: CDR1 KGHDR, CDR2 SFDVKD.